This TCR beta chain was captured in a study of primary melanoma T cells and metastatic recurrence (dated by TCRdb to the early 2020s). As for the study more broadly: A total of some 200 primary melanomas made up the cohort, all of stage T2 to T4 and more than 1 mm thick. Whether T-cell fraction and T-cell repertoire clonality in primary melanoma tumors predicted patient outcome was tested in the study. The T-cell fraction measured by TCR beta sequencing was compared against progression-free survival as the clinical outcome. Histopathological grading of tumor-infiltrating lymphocytes served as the comparison point for the T-cell fraction derived from sequencing.

Preparation of the library involved the immunoSEQ multiplex PCR assay. High-throughput sequencing of the T-cell receptor beta chain was performed on primary melanoma tumor tissue. Turning to the authors' computational methods: Repertoire analyses included TCRB CDR3 sharing between samples and the distribution of insertions and deletions. A gradient-boosted model ranked the predictive value of the T-cell fraction against histopathological variables. TCRdb obtained this table from immuneACCESS and retained in-frame rearrangements with V and J assigned. These tables miss some clones; where compared with another copy, unresolved V genes account for less than half of the shortfall, and the remainder is unexplained. V and J calls and clone size follow that table, whereas D and trimming were derived from the DNA. In all, the sample holds approximately 2,500 clones, and about three quarters of those were seen once. About 26% of the sample belongs to the ten largest clones.

This clone is a singleton in its sample. The clone's antigen remains unknown. There are no base qualities to consult, and no much larger clone falls within one base. What the work shows at the level of the full study, not this receptor alone: Progression-free survival prediction was reportedly improved more by adding T-cell fraction to tumor thickness than by adding any other histopathological variable. Progression-free survival was reportedly predicted by the tumor T-cell fraction independently of age, mitotic rate, ulceration and thickness. The authors framed an effective T-cell-mediated antitumor response in primary melanoma only as a suggestion, not a demonstrated mechanism. A T-cell fraction greater than 20% appeared to be protective whatever the ulceration status, mitotic rate or nodal disease.

Here V drops 1 base and J drops 4 bases, and the junction holds 3 bases not matched to any gene. For CDR1 and CDR2, the germline V gene lists KGHSH and LQKENI. The CDR3 goes from the cysteine to the phenylalanine over 15 residues. Only CDR3 DNA is held: 45 bases, read in frame from base 1. Patients had primary melanoma that had been surgically resected and was considered potentially curable but at risk of metastatic recurrence. The clonotype originates from a human donor with melanoma. The V and J genes are TRBV18 and TRBJ2-3; 9 junctional bases match TRBD2. The sample comprised melanoma tumor tissue. The CDR3 corresponds to CASSPLAGAPDTQYF. The DNA sequence is as follows: TGTGCCAGCTCACCACTAGCGGGGGCCCCAGATACGCAGTATTTT.